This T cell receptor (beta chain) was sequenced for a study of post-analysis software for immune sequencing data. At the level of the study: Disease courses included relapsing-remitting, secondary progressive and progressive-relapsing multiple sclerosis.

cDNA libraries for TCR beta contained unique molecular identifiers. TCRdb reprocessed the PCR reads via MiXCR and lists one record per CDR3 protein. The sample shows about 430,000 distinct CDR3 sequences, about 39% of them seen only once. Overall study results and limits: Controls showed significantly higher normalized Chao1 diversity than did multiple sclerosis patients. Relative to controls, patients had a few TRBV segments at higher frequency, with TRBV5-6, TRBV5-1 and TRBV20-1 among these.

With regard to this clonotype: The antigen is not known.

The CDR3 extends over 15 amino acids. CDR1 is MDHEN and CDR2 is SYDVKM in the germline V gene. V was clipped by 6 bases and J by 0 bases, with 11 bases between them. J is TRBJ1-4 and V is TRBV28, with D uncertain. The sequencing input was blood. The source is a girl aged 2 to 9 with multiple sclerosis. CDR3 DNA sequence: TGTGCCAGCAGACGTGTCGGAGCAACTAATGAAAAACTGTTTTTT. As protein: CASRRVGATNEKLFF.